This T cell receptor (beta chain) derives from a study of kidney transplant recipient with SARS-CoV-2 infection. Germline V CDR1 and CDR2: MDHEN, SYDVKM. Trimming took 11 bases from V and 7 from J, leaving 20 bases between them. The CDR3 consists of 13 residues. TCRdb analysed the reads with MiXCR anew, one entry per CDR3 protein. Of under 250,000 distinct CDR3 sequences in the sample, roughly 26% are singletons; the top ten hold under 7.5%. This clonotype has a single count. Since the CDR3 does not end with the conserved phenylalanine or tryptophan, this likely comes from a read error. This receptor was identified in a male patient aged 25-45 years who had COVID-19 and was a kidney transplant recipient. Some T cells here may be from the graft donor. The input for sequencing was a blood sample, taken at baseline and on day 111 from a kidney transplant recipient. The rearrangement links TRBV28 to TRBJ1-2; D remains ambiguous. CDR3 amino acids: CAGNPERARGYTL. In DNA, the CDR3 is TGTGCCGGCAACCCCGAAAGGGCGCGTGGCTACACCCTC.